This TCR beta chain appears in the sequencing data of a study of identical twins. General observations from the study: Invariant T cells like MAIT and iNKT could partly confound the zero-insertion analyses.

Trimming stripped 8 bases from V and 6 bases from J, with 20 bases between. This CDR3 comprises 13 residues. Germline CDR1 is SQVTM and CDR2 is ANQGSEA. Notes on this clonotype: Its antigen is undetermined.

TCRdb fed the 5' RACE reads into MiXCR, producing one record per CDR3 protein. In the table there are roughly 750,000 distinct CDR3 sequences, 21% of which are singletons. The data also belong to a second study, concerning T cells expressing NK-cell markers. Per that study: Several of the donors also had these clonotypes leading their CD3+CD56-NKG2C+ fraction.

This chain uses TRBV29-1 with TRBJ2-7, with D tentatively TRBD2 (7 bases). The receptor's source is a woman aged 18-30 years in good health. Sequencing was done on a sample of PBMCs. CDR3 nucleotide sequence: TGCAGCAGTCTAGCGGAAGGGGGGATCGAGCAGTACTTC. Amino acids: CSSLAEGGIEQYF.